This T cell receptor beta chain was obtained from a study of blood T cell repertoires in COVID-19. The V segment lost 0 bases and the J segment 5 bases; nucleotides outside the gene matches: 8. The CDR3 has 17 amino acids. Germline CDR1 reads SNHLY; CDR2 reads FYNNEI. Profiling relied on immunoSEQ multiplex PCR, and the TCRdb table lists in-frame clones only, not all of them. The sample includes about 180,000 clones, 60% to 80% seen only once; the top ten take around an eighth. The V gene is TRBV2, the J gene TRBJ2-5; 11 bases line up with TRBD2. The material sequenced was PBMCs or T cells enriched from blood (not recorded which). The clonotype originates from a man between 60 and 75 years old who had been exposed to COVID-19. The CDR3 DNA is TGTGCCAGCAGTGAAGCAAAACTAGCGGGAGAGATTGAGACCCAGTACTTC. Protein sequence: CASSEAKLAGEIETQYF.